What follows are 11 T cell receptor beta chains derived from one specimen sequenced in a study of T cell responses to AZD1222 COVID-19 vaccine. The protocol was immunoSEQ multiplex PCR, while the TCRdb copy is restricted to in-frame clones and leaves out a portion. The table shows around 80,000 clones, with approximately 90% occurring only once. The sequencing here drew on peripheral blood, taken on day 0 of AZD1222 vaccination. Receptors were obtained from an adult in good health.

This clone appeared a single time. In DNA form, the CDR3 reads TGTGCCAGCAGCGATTCGGCAGGGAGGTCAGAAAAACTGTTTTTT. Its protein product is CASSDSAGRSEKLFF. The chain joins TRBV25-1 to TRBJ1-4; possibly TRBD1 for D (5 bases). The germline CDR1 and CDR2 sequences are MGHDK and SYGVNS. The CDR3 is 15 residues long. Trimming took off 6 bases at V and 8 bases at J, with 19 bases between the two ends.

A single count supports this clone. The V call is TRBV18, the J call TRBJ1-1; D is uncertain. The V end was cut by 4 bases, the J end by 2 bases, with 8 bases between. Looked up from germline, CDR1 is KGHSH and CDR2 is LQKENI. The CDR3 is made up of 13 amino acids. CDR3 in DNA: TGTGCCAGCTCACAGGAAACCAACACTGAAGCTTTCTTT. Protein sequence: CASSQETNTEAFF.

The count of this clone is one. V is TRBV28 and J is TRBJ2-2; D not resolved. V was cut by 2 bases and J by 7 bases, with 11 bases left in between. The CDR3 loop spans 14 amino acids. The V gene's germline CDR1 is MDHEN and CDR2 SYDVKM. The CDR3 spells CASSLGSLFGELFF. CDR3 sequence (DNA): TGTGCCAGCAGTTTAGGGTCTCTATTCGGGGAGCTGTTTTTT.

The J gene is TRBJ1-3, the V gene TRBV7-8, with D unclear. CDR3 length equals 16 residues. V lost 5 bases to trimming and J lost 0 bases, with 14 bases between them. Germline CDR1 and CDR2: SGHVS and FQNEAQ. The CDR3 sequence is CASSLSDFGSGNTIYF. The CDR3 coding sequence is TGTGCCAGCAGCCTTTCGGATTTTGGCTCTGGAAACACCATATATTTT.

The V call is TRBV6-5, the J call TRBJ2-3; D call uncertain. Germline CDR1 reads MNHEY; CDR2 reads SVGAGI. The CDR3 is 11 residues long. V lost 5 bases to trimming and J lost 4 bases, with 4 bases between them. CDR3: CASSQADTQYF. CDR3 DNA: TGTGCCAGCAGTCAGGCAGATACGCAGTATTTT.

V usage is TRBV5-4 and J usage is TRBJ2-7, with TRBD2 as a possible D gene (6 bases). Germline V gives CDR1 SGHNT, CDR2 YYREEE (reference sequence). The CDR3 has 14 amino acids. Trimming took 4 bases from V and 1 from J, leaving 12 bases between them. CDR3 region: CASSPGSPSYEQYF. The CDR3 DNA reads TGTGCCAGCAGCCCCGGGAGCCCATCCTACGAGCAGTACTTC.

This sequence joins TRBV19 and TRBJ2-2, with 9 bases aligning to TRBD1. Germline CDR1 reads LNHDA; CDR2 reads SQIVND (reference sequence). The CDR3 sequence is 17 residues long. The J segment lost 6 bases and the V segment lost 7 bases, leaving 15 bases of the junction unmatched. In DNA, the CDR3 is TGTGCCAGTACCCCAGGTCCGGGACAGGGAGTCTCCGGGGAGCTGTTTTTT. This encodes CASTPGPGQGVSGELFF.

The chain recombines TRBV30 with TRBJ1-4; D remains unclear. Germline values: CDR1 GTSNPN, CDR2 SVGIG (reference sequence). V was pared by 3 bases and J by 8 bases, with 4 bases between. The CDR3 length is 10 residues. This chain's CDR3 is CAWRSEKLFF. CDR3 DNA: TGTGCCTGGAGGTCCGAAAAACTGTTTTTT.

J is TRBJ2-7 and V is TRBV18; the match to TRBD2 covers 11 bases. The germline CDR1 and CDR2 sequences are KGHSH and LQKENI. The CDR3 covers 16 residues. Trimming took 4 bases from V and 0 from J; bases not matched to a gene: 5. CDR3 sequence: CASSLSGTSGSYEQYF. The CDR3 DNA reads TGTGCCAGCTCACTCTCCGGGACTAGCGGCTCCTACGAGCAGTACTTC.

The V call is TRBV11-3, the J call TRBJ2-3, with 9 bases that match TRBD1. Losses at the gene ends were 5 bases for V and 2 bases for J; bases not matched to a gene: 5. CDR1 is SGHNT and CDR2 is YENEEA in the germline V gene. CDR3 length: 15 residues. CDR3 region: CASSQGQGATDTQYF. In DNA form, the CDR3 reads TGTGCCAGCAGCCAGGGACAGGGAGCCACAGATACGCAGTATTTT. Variable domain in full (rest from reference TRBV11-3 and TRBJ2-3): EAGVVQSPRYKIIEKKQPVAFWCNPISGHNTLYWYLQNLGQGPELLIRYENEEAVDDSQLPKDRFSAERLKGVDSTLKIQPAELGDSAVYLCASSQGQGATDTQYFGPGTRLTVL.

The chain links TRBV19 to TRBJ1-6; 8 bases are shared with TRBD1. Germline assignment: CDR1 LNHDA and CDR2 SQIVND (reference sequence). The CDR3 length is 15 residues. Germline trimming cut 0 bases from V and 8 bases from J; bases unmatched to any gene: 3. The CDR3 reads CASSIEDRAYSPLHF. The CDR3 DNA sequence: TGTGCCAGTAGTATAGAGGACAGGGCGTATTCACCCCTCCACTTT.